This record looks at one T cell receptor beta chain sequence and its context. This specimen comes from a study of T cells after yellow fever vaccination. Study overall: SMART-Seq v4 Ultra Low Input prepared libraries from low-cell fractions.

From germline, CDR1 is MNHEY and CDR2 SVGAGI. V lost 5 bases, J lost 4 bases, and 13 bases lay in between. The CDR3 contains 14 residues. TCR cDNA was made by 5'RACE template switching, adding a universal primer site and UMIs. Each CDR3 protein gets one entry after TCRdb re-called the 5' RACE reads with MiXCR. The table shows under 500,000 distinct CDR3 sequences, with 18% occurring only once. The gene calls are TRBV6-5 and TRBJ2-3; possible D gene TRBD2, 7 bases. This sample comprised PBMCs, obtained before the yellow fever booster vaccination. This sequence originates from a man younger than 35 who received the YFV17D yellow fever vaccine. This CDR3 reads CASSVGGPADTQYF. CDR3 DNA sequence: TGTGCCAGCAGTGTGGGGGGGCCGGCAGATACGCAGTATTTT.